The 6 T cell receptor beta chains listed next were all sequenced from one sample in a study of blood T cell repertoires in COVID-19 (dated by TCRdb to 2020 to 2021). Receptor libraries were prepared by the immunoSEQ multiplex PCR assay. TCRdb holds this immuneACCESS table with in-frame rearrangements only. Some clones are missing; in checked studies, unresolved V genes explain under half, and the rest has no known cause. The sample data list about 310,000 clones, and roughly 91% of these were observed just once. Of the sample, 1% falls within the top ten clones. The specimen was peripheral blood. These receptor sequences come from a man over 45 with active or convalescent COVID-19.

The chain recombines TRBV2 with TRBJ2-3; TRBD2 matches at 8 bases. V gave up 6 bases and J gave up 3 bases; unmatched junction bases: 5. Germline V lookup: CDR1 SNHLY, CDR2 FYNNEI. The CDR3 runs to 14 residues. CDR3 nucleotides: TGTGCCAGCAGCGGGAGGGCCGCAACAGATACGCAGTATTTT. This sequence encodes CASSGRAATDTQYF.

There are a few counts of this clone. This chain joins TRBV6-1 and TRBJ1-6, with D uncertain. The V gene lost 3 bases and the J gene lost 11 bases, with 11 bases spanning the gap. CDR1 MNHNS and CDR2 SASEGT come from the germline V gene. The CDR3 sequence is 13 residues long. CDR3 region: CASSEDWEAPLHF. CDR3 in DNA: TGTGCCAGCAGTGAGGACTGGGAGGCACCCCTCCACTTT.

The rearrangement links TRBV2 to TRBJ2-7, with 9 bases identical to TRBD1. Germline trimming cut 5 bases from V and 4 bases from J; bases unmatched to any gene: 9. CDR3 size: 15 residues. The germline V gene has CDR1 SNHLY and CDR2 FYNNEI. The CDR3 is CASSPSPGTGYEQYF. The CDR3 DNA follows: TGTGCCAGCAGTCCCAGTCCCGGGACAGGGTACGAGCAGTACTTC.

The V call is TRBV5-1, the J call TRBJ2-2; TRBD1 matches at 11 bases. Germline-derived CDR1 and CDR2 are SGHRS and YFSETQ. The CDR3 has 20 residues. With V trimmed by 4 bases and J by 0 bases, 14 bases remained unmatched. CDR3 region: CASSPRPGQGEISNTGELFF. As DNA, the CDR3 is TGCGCCAGCAGCCCCCGACCGGGACAGGGGGAAATTTCGAACACCGGGGAGCTGTTTTTT. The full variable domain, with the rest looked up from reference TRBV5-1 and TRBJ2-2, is KAGVTQTPRYLIKTRGQQVTLSCSPISGHRSVSWYQQTPGQGLQFLFEYFSETQRNKGNFPGRFSGRQFSNSRSEMNVSTLELGDSALYLCASSPRPGQGEISNTGELFFGEGSRLTVL.

The CDR3 DNA reads TGTGCCAGCAGTGAACGGGGGGCCGTATCTGAAGCTTTCTTT. Protein sequence: CASSERGAVSEAFF. The chain employs TRBV2 and TRBJ1-1, with TRBD1 as a possible D gene (6 bases). The germline V gene has CDR1 SNHLY and CDR2 FYNNEI. This CDR3 has 14 residues. The ends were cut back, 2 bases at V and 6 bases at J, with 13 bases in the middle. The full variable domain, in which reference TRBV2 and TRBJ1-1 provide the parts outside the CDR3, is EPEVTQTPSHQVTQMGQEVILRCVPISNHLYFYWYRQILGQKVEFLVSFYNNEISEKSEIFDDQFSVERPDGSNFTLKIRSTKLEDSAMYFCASSERGAVSEAFFGQGTRLTVV.

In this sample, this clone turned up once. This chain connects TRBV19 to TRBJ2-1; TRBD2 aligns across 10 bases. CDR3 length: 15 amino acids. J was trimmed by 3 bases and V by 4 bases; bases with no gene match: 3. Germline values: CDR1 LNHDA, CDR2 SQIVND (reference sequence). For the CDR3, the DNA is TGTGCCAGTAGTAGGAGCGGGGGGGGCTACAATGAGCAGTTCTTC. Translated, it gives CASSRSGGGYNEQFF.